This T cell receptor (beta chain) was observed in a study of cytomegalovirus exposure and HLA in healthy donors. Points from the study as a whole: When the data were analyzed later, several of the most significant clusters appeared to be linked to common viral pathogens.

This clone was seen more than once but under ten times. The antigen is not known. Trimming took 2 bases from V and 3 from J, leaving 10 bases between them. The CDR3 runs 15 residues. Germline CDR1 and CDR2: KGHSH and LQKENI. In the PCR, 60 Vbeta and 13 Jbeta primers were used. Assay used: immunoSEQ multiplex PCR; TCRdb lists only in-frame clones, some missing. Altogether under 200,000 clones are present, around 80% being singletons, with the ten largest covering 2% to 3%. The V call is TRBV18, the J call TRBJ2-2; D is ambiguous. The sample was PBMCs. The receptor comes from a female donor in good health and CMV-seronegative. The CDR3 nucleotides read TGTGCCAGCTCACCAAGGCCTGCGGACACCGGGGAGCTGTTTTTT. Translating gives CASSPRPADTGELFF.